This paragraph reports one T cell receptor (beta chain). This CDR3 has 17 residues. The V and J ends lost 2 bases and 7 bases, in that order; junction bases with no gene match: 13. Germline assignment: CDR1 WSHSY and CDR2 SAAADI. This record comes from a study of Ad26.COV2.S vaccination and SARS-CoV-2 variants. TCRdb keeps only in-frame clones here, not all; method: immunoSEQ multiplex PCR. There are 300,000 to 400,000 clones in the sample; around 86% occur only once, and approximately 3.6% lies in the top ten. The treatment was: some 19 received Ad26.COV2.S at low or high dose, single or two shots; roughly five received placebo; per-sample allocation not given. The samples were gathered on day 63 after the first injection of vaccine or placebo.

This rearrangement joins TRBV10-2 to TRBJ2-2; 7 positions match TRBD2. This TCR was sampled from a person aged 18-65 years who received the Ad26.COV2.S COVID-19 vaccine or a placebo. The source was peripheral blood, collected in a trial of Ad26.COV2.S vaccine versus placebo. CDR3 in DNA: TGCGCCAGCAGTGAGGGTCCGCGGGGGAACTTGGTCGGGGAGCTGTTTTTT. Its protein product is CASSEGPRGNLVGELFF.